Below, 18 T cell receptor beta chains from the same sample are listed, as sequenced in a study of chemoradiotherapy in HPV16-positive cancers. Measured with immunoSEQ multiplex PCR; TCRdb has only the in-frame clones, and not every one. The repertoire holds 12,000 to 15,000 clones, with approximately 91% as singletons. Sequencing used blood, obtained from a patient who underwent chemoradiotherapy. These receptors originate from a human donor with HPV-associated anogenital cancer.

The CDR3 reads CASSLGKNSPLHF. CDR3 bases: TGTGCCAGCAGTTTGGGGAAAAATTCACCCCTCCACTTT. The chain uses TRBV2 and TRBJ1-6; D remains unclear. Germline CDR1 is SNHLY and CDR2 is FYNNEI. CDR3 size: 13 residues. Trimming shortened V by 5 bases and J by 7 bases, and 9 bases separated the two germline ends. Together with reference TRBV2 and TRBJ1-6, the CDR3 gives the full variable domain: EPEVTQTPSHQVTQMGQEVILRCVPISNHLYFYWYRQILGQKVEFLVSFYNNEISEKSEIFDDQFSVERPDGSNFTLKIRSTKLEDSAMYFCASSLGKNSPLHFGNGTRLTVT.

The genes are TRBV5-1 and TRBJ2-7; TRBD1 might be the D (6 bases). V lost 8 bases to trimming and J lost 2 bases, with 17 bases between them. CDR1 is SGHRS, CDR2 YFSETQ, per germline. The CDR3 length is 14 residues. CDR3: CASQGHPRTYEQYF. CDR3 DNA sequence: TGCGCCAGTCAGGGACACCCGCGTACCTACGAGCAGTACTTC.

The CDR3 nucleotides read TGTGCCAGCAGCCGACCCCCGAGCTTCTACGAGCAGTACTTC. As protein: CASSRPPSFYEQYF. The chain couples TRBV14 to TRBJ2-7; no definite D call. This CDR3 has 14 residues. Germline V gene sequence: CDR1 SGHDN, CDR2 FVKESK. Trimming shortened V by 4 bases and J by 3 bases, and 13 bases separated the two germline ends.

V and J are TRBV27 and TRBJ1-2; possibly TRBD1 for D (6 bases). V shed 6 bases and J shed 6 bases, with 14 bases lying between them. The germline CDR1 and CDR2 sequences are MNHEY and SMNVEV (reference sequence). The CDR3 loop spans 13 amino acids. CDR3 protein: CASRQQGRDGYTF. The DNA for the CDR3 is TGTGCCAGCAGGCAACAGGGAAGGGATGGCTACACCTTC.

This chain joins TRBV2 and TRBJ1-6; D call uncertain. Between the trimmed V and J ends, which lost 8 bases and 0 bases, there was a span of 14 bases. The CDR3 runs to 16 residues. CDR1 is SNHLY, CDR2 FYNNEI, per germline. The CDR3 protein is CASSTAFSSYNSPLHF. The CDR3 DNA reads as TGTGCCAGCTCCACCGCTTTTAGCTCCTATAATTCACCCCTCCACTTT. Drawing the rest from reference TRBV2 and TRBJ1-6, the complete variable domain is EPEVTQTPSHQVTQMGQEVILRCVPISNHLYFYWYRQILGQKVEFLVSFYNNEISEKSEIFDDQFSVERPDGSNFTLKIRSTKLEDSAMYFCASSTAFSSYNSPLHFGNGTRLTVT.

The rearrangement uses TRBV11-2 and TRBJ2-7, with D perhaps assigned TRBD1 or TRBD2 (5 bases each). The ends were cut back, 5 bases at V and 2 bases at J, with 19 bases in the middle. This CDR3 has 16 residues. Per germline, CDR1 SGHAT and CDR2 FQNNGV. The CDR3 coding sequence is TGTGCCAGCAGCCGTTCTCTCCGGGGCCTCACCTACGAGCAGTACTTC. Translation gives CASSRSLRGLTYEQYF.

This clone has only a few counts. This rearrangement joins TRBV4-1 to TRBJ1-1; unclear D gene. Germline V gives CDR1 MGHRA, CDR2 YSYEKL. Trimming cost V 4 bases and J 0 bases, with 12 bases left between them. The CDR3 runs 15 residues. CDR3 sequence: CASSLSLVLNTEAFF. CDR3 DNA: TGCGCCAGCAGCCTAAGTCTAGTTCTGAACACTGAAGCTTTCTTT.

The chain employs TRBV10-1 and TRBJ1-2; no reliable D call. Germline loops: CDR1 WNHNN, CDR2 SYGVQD (reference sequence). The CDR3 is made up of 18 amino acids. V was clipped by 7 bases and J by 1 base, with 25 bases between them. CDR3 amino acids: CASIYLENGFSINYGYTF. Written as DNA, the CDR3 is TGCGCCAGCATCTATTTGGAAAACGGGTTCTCAATTAACTATGGCTACACCTTC.

The chain has TRBV2 and TRBJ1-5; 8 nucleotides line up with TRBD1. This CDR3 contains 16 residues. The V segment lost 5 bases and the J segment 6 bases; nucleotides outside the gene matches: 12. Germline V gene data show CDR1 as SNHLY and CDR2 as FYNNEI. This CDR3 is CASSRQGARVVQPQHF. The CDR3 bases are TGTGCCAGCAGTCGGCAGGGGGCGAGGGTTGTTCAGCCCCAGCATTTT.

The count of this clone is one. This chain joins TRBV5-1 and TRBJ2-2; 7 bases are a match to TRBD1. CDR3 length: 15 residues. Germline CDR1 reads SGHRS; CDR2 reads YFSETQ. J was trimmed by 5 bases and V by 4 bases; bases with no gene match: 8. The CDR3 reads CASSPGTEITGELFF. CDR3 in DNA: TGCGCCAGCAGCCCCGGGACAGAGATTACCGGGGAGCTGTTTTTT.

The chain combines TRBV5-1 with TRBJ1-6, with D unresolved. This CDR3 spans 16 amino acids. CDR1 is SGHRS, CDR2 YFSETQ, per germline. V was shortened by 4 bases and J by 0 bases, with 11 bases between the two germline ends. The chain's CDR3 is CASSLWVGSYNSPLHF. DNA of the CDR3: TGCGCCAGCAGCCTGTGGGTTGGCTCCTATAATTCACCCCTCCACTTT.

This chain connects TRBV29-1 to TRBJ2-7; 8 bases are shared with TRBD1. From germline, CDR1 is SQVTM and CDR2 ANQGSEA. The CDR3 runs to 15 residues. Trimming at V came to 3 bases and at J to 3 bases, leaving 10 bases not matched to a gene. The DNA of the CDR3 is TGCAGCGTTGATTGGTCGAGACAGGGGATCTACGAGCAGTACTTC. Translating it yields CSVDWSRQGIYEQYF.

Written as DNA, the CDR3 is TGTGCCAGCAGCGCAGGGGGTCTAAATGAAAAACTGTTTTTT. Encoded protein: CASSAGGLNEKLFF. The chain couples TRBV9 to TRBJ1-4; 7 positions agree with TRBD1. This CDR3 spans 14 amino acids. The V gene's germline CDR1 is SGDLS and CDR2 YYNGEE. The J segment lost 5 bases and the V segment lost 3 bases, leaving 4 bases of the junction unmatched.

This chain uses TRBV11-2 with TRBJ2-7; 7 bases fit TRBD2. The CDR3 consists of 15 residues. Germline values: CDR1 SGHAT, CDR2 FQNNGV. The ends lost 3 bases at V and 1 base at J; junction bases unmatched: 6. CDR3 DNA: TGTGCCAGCAGCTTGGTTCGGGGGGTATCCTACGAGCAGTACTTC. The encoded protein is CASSLVRGVSYEQYF.

The rearrangement joins TRBV5-1 to TRBJ2-3, with D uncertain. V lost 4 bases and J 9 bases, leaving 12 bases between the germline ends. Germline assignment: CDR1 SGHRS and CDR2 YFSETQ. The CDR3 totals 12 residues. CDR3 loop: CASSPEGITQYF. Here the CDR3 DNA reads TGCGCCAGCAGCCCGGAAGGGATAACGCAGTATTTT.

This chain joins TRBV19 and TRBJ1-2; weak D call: TRBD1 (5 bases). V was pared by 1 base and J by 5 bases, with 14 bases between. Germline V gene data show CDR1 as LNHDA and CDR2 as SQIVND (reference sequence). The CDR3 runs to 15 residues. The CDR3 region has the DNA TGTGCCAGTAGTATAGGTCCAGGGAAGGATTATGGCTACACCTTC. Protein product: CASSIGPGKDYGYTF.

This chain joins TRBV7-2 and TRBJ1-6; unclear D gene. The ends were cut back, 1 base at V and 8 bases at J, with 15 bases in the middle. Per the germline V gene, CDR1 is SGHTA and CDR2 is FQGNSA. This CDR3 has 16 residues. CDR3 amino acids: CASSLDLGVIDSPLHF. The CDR3 DNA follows: TGTGCCAGCAGCTTAGATCTCGGGGTTATAGATTCACCCCTCCACTTT.

This clone has just one count. The genes are TRBV5-6 and TRBJ2-5; TRBD2 aligns across 9 bases. The CDR3 is 16 amino acids. Germline CDR1 reads SGHDT; CDR2 reads YYEEEE. V shed 3 bases, J shed 2 bases, and the junction held 8 bases outside the gene matches. The CDR3 sequence is CASSYGAGGLQETQYF. The CDR3 DNA reads TGTGCCAGCAGCTATGGGGCGGGGGGGCTTCAAGAGACCCAGTACTTC.